This passage covers 21 T cell receptor beta chains from one sample sequenced in a study of T-cell reconstitution after alpha-beta-depleted transplantation in children. Using unique molecular identifiers, the investigators prepared the TCRbeta library. A single record per CDR3 protein comes from TCRdb applying MiXCR to the PCR reads. The table has 500,000 or so distinct CDR3 sequences, 32% seen once. Sequences were derived from PBMCs from the stem cell graft donor, sampled from the stem cell graft. These TCRs come from a human donor who donated a stem cell graft to a child with aplastic anemia.

This chain joins TRBV5-4 and TRBJ1-1; D ambiguous. V was pared by 5 bases and J by 0 bases, with 8 bases between. The germline CDR1 and CDR2 sequences are SGHNT and YYREEE (reference sequence). This CDR3 has 13 residues. Here the CDR3 reads CASRGGLNTEAFF. As DNA, the CDR3 is TGTGCCAGCAGGGGAGGATTGAACACTGAAGCTTTCTTT. The full variable domain, in which reference TRBV5-4 and TRBJ1-1 provide the parts outside the CDR3, is ETGVTQSPTHLIKTRGQQVTLRCSSQSGHNTVSWYQQALGQGPQFIFQYYREEENGRGNFPPRFSGLQFPNYSSELNVNALELDDSALYLCASRGGLNTEAFFGQGTRLTVV.

The gene calls are TRBV6-2 or TRBV6-3 and TRBJ2-5; 9 bases align to TRBD1. The CDR3 consists of 16 residues. The germline V gene encodes CDR1 MNHEY and CDR2 SVGEGT. V was clipped by 10 bases and J by 6 bases; unmatched bases: 18. CDR3 sequence: CATKAAGTGQGQTQYF. The CDR3 region has the DNA TGTGCCACTAAGGCCGCCGGAACGGGACAGGGACAGACCCAGTACTTC.

The V and J genes are TRBV7-2 and TRBJ2-3, with 7 bases that match TRBD1. The CDR3 sequence is 15 residues long. Unmatched junction bases numbered 9, after V lost 6 bases and J lost 3 bases. The V gene's germline CDR1 is SGHTA and CDR2 FQGNSA. DNA of the CDR3: TGTGCCAGCAGTATTGCCGGGACAGAGACAGATACGCAGTATTTT. Its protein is CASSIAGTETDTQYF.

This chain links TRBV28 with TRBJ2-3, with D hard to call. Germline-derived CDR1 and CDR2 are MDHEN and SYDVKM. V lost 7 bases, J lost 2 bases, and 16 bases lay in between. CDR3 size: 15 residues. This CDR3 is CASTSPHPHTDTQYF. For the CDR3, the DNA is TGTGCCAGCACCTCCCCTCACCCGCACACAGATACGCAGTATTTT.

The chain has TRBV29-1 and TRBJ2-5, with 8 bases that match TRBD2. Trimming took 4 bases from V and 5 from J; bases not matched to a gene: 12. This CDR3 comprises 15 residues. Per the germline V gene, CDR1 is SQVTM and CDR2 is ANQGSEA. The CDR3 nucleotides are TGCAGCGTTGTCTCGTCGGGAGGGCCGGGGGAGACCCAGTACTTC. Translated, it gives CSVVSSGGPGETQYF.

This chain uses TRBV29-1 with TRBJ1-1; D uncertain. This CDR3 spans 10 amino acids. With 4 bases removed from V and 7 bases from J, the gap between germline ends came to 7 bases. CDR1 and CDR2 from the germline V gene are SQVTM and ANQGSEA. Written as DNA, the CDR3 is TGCAGCGTTGTTGCAGTTGAAGCTTTCTTT. Protein product: CSVVAVEAFF.

The chain combines TRBV12-3 or TRBV12-4 with TRBJ2-2; D is unresolved. This CDR3 is built from 15 residues. Trimming stripped 5 bases from V and 0 bases from J, with 10 bases between. The DNA for the CDR3 is TGTGCCAGCAGTGACCGGGCCGCGAACACCGGGGAGCTGTTTTTT. Encoded protein: CASSDRAANTGELFF.

This clonotype turned up a few times. The V gene is TRBV6-5, the J gene TRBJ2-1; D is possibly TRBD1 (6 bases). The CDR3 has 17 residues. The ends were cut back, 3 bases at V and 6 bases at J, with 21 bases in the middle. In germline, CDR1 is MNHEY, CDR2 SVGAGI. In nucleotides, the CDR3 is TGTGCCAGCAGTTATGGCCAGGGGAGCGCAGGAGGCAATGAGCAGTTCTTC. Its protein product is CASSYGQGSAGGNEQFF.

V is TRBV5-1 and J is TRBJ1-1; TRBD1 might be the D (5 bases). CDR1 and CDR2 from the germline V gene are SGHRS and YFSETQ. The V gene lost 1 base and the J gene lost 6 bases, with 22 bases spanning the gap. The CDR3 is 17 residues long. Here the CDR3 reads CASSLMGINRSGAEAFF. The CDR3 DNA is TGCGCCAGCAGCTTGATGGGCATTAACAGGTCGGGGGCTGAAGCTTTCTTT.

The rearrangement links TRBV5-6 to TRBJ1-2; 9 bases map to TRBD1. The CDR3 extends over 13 amino acids. Germline CDR1 and CDR2: SGHDT and YYEEEE. CDR3 sequence reads: CVTTLTGGYGYTF. The CDR3 nucleotides read TGTGTCACCACACTGACAGGGGGATATGGCTACACCTTC.

The chain links TRBV7-2 to TRBJ2-7; D may be TRBD2 (5 bases). V was pared by 5 bases and J by 1 base, with 12 bases between. Per germline, CDR1 SGHTA and CDR2 FQGNSA. There are 14 residues in the CDR3. The CDR3: CASSPIAPSYEQYF. CDR3 DNA sequence: TGTGCCAGCAGCCCGATAGCGCCGTCCTACGAGCAGTACTTC. The full variable domain, its missing parts supplied by reference TRBV7-2 and TRBJ2-7, is GAGVSQSPSNKVTEKGKDVELRCDPISGHTALYWYRQSLGQGLEFLIYFQGNSAPDKSGLPSDRFSAERTGGSVSTLTIQRTQQEDSAVYLCASSPIAPSYEQYFGPGTRLTVT.

In this sample, this clonotype turned up a few times. The chain carries TRBV6-2 or TRBV6-3 and TRBJ1-1; perhaps TRBD1 as D (5 bases). CDR3 length equals 17 residues. Trimming shortened V by 0 bases and J by 2 bases, and 16 bases separated the two germline ends. Per germline, CDR1 MNHEY and CDR2 SVGEGT. CDR3 loop: CASSYSAGYIVNTEAFF. The CDR3 DNA is TGTGCCAGCAGTTACTCGGCAGGGTATATAGTCAACACTGAAGCTTTCTTT.

The chain recombines TRBV12-3 or TRBV12-4 with TRBJ1-1; D unclear. The CDR3 is 14 amino acids. Trimming shortened V by 1 base and J by 4 bases, and 10 bases separated the two germline ends. DNA for the CDR3: TGTGCCAGCAGTTTAGAACCCCGAGGCACTGAAGCTTTCTTT. Protein: CASSLEPRGTEAFF.

In its sample, this clonotype was seen a few times. The CDR3 reads CASTDSDLYATNEKLFF. CDR3 nucleotides: TGCGCCAGCACGGACAGTGACCTCTATGCAACTAATGAAAAACTGTTTTTT. The genes are TRBV5-1 and TRBJ1-4; D might be TRBD1 (6 bases). V gave up 6 bases and J gave up 0 bases, with 18 bases separating them. Germline V gives CDR1 SGHRS, CDR2 YFSETQ. The CDR3 loop spans 17 amino acids.

There are a few counts of this clonotype. This chain joins TRBV6-1 and TRBJ2-1, with a possible D match to TRBD1 (5 bases). The CDR3 consists of 13 residues. V lost 10 bases and J 9 bases, leaving 19 bases between the germline ends. Per the germline V gene, CDR1 is MNHNS and CDR2 is SASEGT. CDR3 coding DNA: TGTGCCATCAGCTCGGAAGGAAGGGGTGAGCAGTTCTTC. This translates into CAISSEGRGEQFF.

A few counts support this clonotype. The V gene is TRBV25-1, the J gene TRBJ2-7; 7 bases map to TRBD1. Germline CDR1 is MGHDK and CDR2 is SYGVNS. The ends lost 3 bases at V and 5 bases at J; junction bases unmatched: 7. The CDR3 spans 14 residues. CDR3 sequence reads: CASSERQGVHEQYV. The CDR3 DNA reads TGTGCCAGCAGTGAGCGACAGGGAGTCCACGAGCAGTACGTC.

The chain is built from TRBV5-1 and TRBJ2-6; D is uncertain. The CDR3 is 15 amino acids. Germline values: CDR1 SGHRS, CDR2 YFSETQ. The V and J ends lost 5 bases and 0 bases respectively, with 9 bases between them. The DNA of the CDR3 is TGCGCCAGCAGGCAGGCGAGCTCTGGGGCCAACGTCCTGACTTTC. Its translation: CASRQASSGANVLTF. The whole variable domain, remainder taken from reference TRBV5-1 and TRBJ2-6, is KAGVTQTPRYLIKTRGQQVTLSCSPISGHRSVSWYQQTPGQGLQFLFEYFSETQRNKGNFPGRFSGRQFSNSRSEMNVSTLELGDSALYLCASRQASSGANVLTFGAGSRLTVL.

V usage is TRBV4-3 and J usage is TRBJ2-7; D is perhaps TRBD2 (6 bases). Germline V gene data show CDR1 as LGHNA and CDR2 as YSLEER. The CDR3 extends over 16 amino acids. Between the trimmed V and J ends, which lost 0 bases and 2 bases, there was a span of 14 bases. This CDR3 is CASSQDLTSRTYEQYF. CDR3 nucleotides: TGCGCCAGCAGCCAAGATCTAACTAGCAGGACCTACGAGCAGTACTTC.

The chain joins TRBV20-1 to TRBJ2-1; the D gene is possibly TRBD2 (6 bases). The CDR3 has 15 residues. Trimming pared 6 bases from V and 8 bases from J, leaving 23 bases between. Germline V gene data show CDR1 as DFQATT and CDR2 as SNEGSKA (reference sequence). The DNA of the CDR3 is TGCAGTGCCACTCCCCCGGGAGAGGTTTCCCATGAGCAGTTCTTC. Its protein product is CSATPPGEVSHEQFF.

Concerning this clonotype itself: An end of the junction does not agree with germline; a read error may underlie this. This chain connects TRBV20-1 to TRBJ1-1; tentatively, D is TRBD1 (6 bases). Germline CDR1 DFQATT, CDR2 SNEGSKA (reference sequence). This CDR3 contains 13 residues. For the CDR3, the DNA is TGCAGTGCTCCGGGACACTTGAACGCTGAAGCTTTCTTT. Amino acids: CSAPGHLNAEAFF.

This clonotype was detected a few times. This chain connects TRBV20-1 to TRBJ1-5, with 9 bases lining up with TRBD1. Germline lookup yields CDR1 DFQATT and CDR2 SNEGSKA (reference sequence). The CDR3 has 15 residues. With V trimmed by 5 bases and J by 0 bases, 5 bases remained unmatched. The DNA for the CDR3 is TGCAGTGCTCGCGGGACAGGGAATAGCAATCAGCCCCAGCATTTT. Protein sequence: CSARGTGNSNQPQHF.